This T cell receptor (beta chain) was sequenced for a study of blood T cell repertoires in COVID-19. Study in general: The origin of the acute and convalescent COVID-19 samples was the United States, Italy and Spain. The analysed material was cDNA or gDNA that came from T cells, B-cell-depleted T cells, or PBMCs.

Per the original data handling: Scientists estimated how many nucleated cells there were by amplifying reference gene primers. TCRdb's copy holds only in-frame clones and misses some; the assay was immunoSEQ multiplex PCR. V and J calls and clone size are copied from that table; D and trimming were computed from the DNA. The data hold just under 55,000 clones, with about nine tenths observed a single time. Sequencing input: peripheral blood. This sequence was found in a woman in her thirties or forties with active COVID-19.

The CDR3 protein is CASSFPGGARGETQYF. DNA for the CDR3: TGTGCCAGCAGCTTCCCGGGGGGGGCCAGAGGAGAGACCCAGTACTTC. V gene TRBV7-9 combines with J gene TRBJ2-5; 8 nucleotides agree with TRBD2. The CDR3 is 16 amino acids. Germline loops: CDR1 SEHNR, CDR2 FQNEAQ (reference sequence). The ends lost 3 bases at V and 4 bases at J; junction bases unmatched: 10.